The rows below give T cell receptor beta chains drawn from one sample of a study of control samples from healthy donors and cancer patients. Profiling relied on immunoSEQ multiplex PCR, and the TCRdb table lists in-frame clones only, not all of them. The sample shows more than 120,000 clones, about 91% of them seen only once. The sample comprised blood. The source is a young man in good health. Each CDR3 is given with its conserved first and last residue. Each record gives: J gene, V gene, D gene, clone size, CDR3 protein, CDR3 DNA. The D gene is left open where the match is weak. Clone size, where shown, is once, few, many, or a class for clones that have expanded.

j_gene: TRBJ2-1; v_gene: TRBV14; d_gene: NA; abundance: NA; CDR3aa: CASSPGVGSYNEQFF; CDR3nt: TGTGCCAGCAGCCCCGGGGTTGGTTCCTACAATGAGCAGTTCTTC
j_gene: TRBJ1-1; v_gene: TRBV11-2; d_gene: NA; abundance: NA; CDR3aa: CASSLRAANTEAFF; CDR3nt: TGTGCCAGCAGCTTAAGGGCAGCGAACACTGAAGCTTTCTTT
j_gene: TRBJ2-3; v_gene: TRBV19; d_gene: NA; abundance: NA; CDR3aa: CASRDPSTDTQYF; CDR3nt: TGTGCCAGTAGGGACCCTAGCACAGATACGCAGTATTTT
j_gene: TRBJ1-1; v_gene: TRBV18; d_gene: TRBD1; abundance: NA; CDR3aa: CASSPGTGGTGTEAFF; CDR3nt: TGTGCCAGCTCACCCGGGACAGGGGGCACGGGTACTGAAGCTTTCTTT
j_gene: TRBJ2-3; v_gene: TRBV6-5; d_gene: TRBD1; abundance: NA; CDR3aa: CASSYGQGAPDTQYF; CDR3nt: TGTGCCAGCAGTTACGGACAGGGGGCCCCAGATACGCAGTATTTT
j_gene: TRBJ1-1; v_gene: TRBV24-1; d_gene: NA; abundance: NA; CDR3aa: CATAETGAPEAFF; CDR3nt: TGTGCCACAGCGGAGACGGGGGCCCCTGAAGCTTTCTTT
j_gene: TRBJ2-1; v_gene: TRBV18; d_gene: TRBD2; abundance: NA; CDR3aa: CASSPGLAGGHNEQFF; CDR3nt: TGTGCCAGCTCACCTGGACTAGCGGGGGGCCACAATGAGCAGTTCTTC
j_gene: TRBJ2-3; v_gene: TRBV7-9; d_gene: NA; abundance: few; CDR3aa: CASSSKRGSTDTQYF; CDR3nt: TGTGCCAGCAGCTCCAAACGGGGAAGCACAGATACGCAGTATTTT
j_gene: TRBJ1-1; v_gene: TRBV28; d_gene: NA; abundance: NA; CDR3aa: CASSGRQTLMNTEAFF; CDR3nt: TGTGCCAGCAGTGGGAGGCAGACTCTCATGAACACTGAAGCTTTCTTT
j_gene: TRBJ1-6; v_gene: TRBV5-1; d_gene: TRBD1; abundance: NA; CDR3aa: CASSYTPPGQGNSPLHF; CDR3nt: TGCGCCAGCAGCTATACCCCACCGGGACAGGGTAACTCACCCCTCCACTTT
j_gene: TRBJ1-6; v_gene: TRBV30; d_gene: NA; abundance: few; CDR3aa: CAWKVADFNNSPLHF; CDR3nt: TGTGCCTGGAAGGTCGCGGACTTTAATAATTCACCCCTCCACTTT
j_gene: TRBJ1-2; v_gene: TRBV30; d_gene: TRBD1; abundance: NA; CDR3aa: CAWSWGQPNYGYTF; CDR3nt: TGTGCCTGGAGTTGGGGACAGCCTAACTATGGCTACACCTTC
j_gene: TRBJ1-1; v_gene: TRBV2; d_gene: TRBD1; abundance: NA; CDR3aa: CARGQGDTEAFF; CDR3nt: TGTGCCAGGGGACAGGGGGACACTGAAGCTTTCTTT
j_gene: TRBJ1-2; v_gene: TRBV27; d_gene: NA; abundance: NA; CDR3aa: CASSPTPNYGYTF; CDR3nt: TGTGCCAGCAGCCCTACTCCTAACTATGGCTACACCTTC
j_gene: TRBJ2-7; v_gene: TRBV5-1; d_gene: NA; abundance: NA; CDR3aa: CASSLTTGSYEQYF; CDR3nt: TGCGCCAGCAGCTTGACAACAGGCTCCTACGAGCAGTACTTC
j_gene: TRBJ2-1; v_gene: TRBV9; d_gene: TRBD2; abundance: NA; CDR3aa: CASSVAQRGGRYNEQFF; CDR3nt: TGTGCCAGCAGCGTAGCTCAGCGGGGGGGCCGATACAATGAGCAGTTCTTC
j_gene: TRBJ2-5; v_gene: TRBV7-3; d_gene: NA; abundance: NA; CDR3aa: CASSLNGGILETQYF; CDR3nt: TGTGCCAGCAGCTTAAATGGGGGGATTCTAGAGACCCAGTACTTC
j_gene: TRBJ1-5; v_gene: TRBV14; d_gene: NA; abundance: NA; CDR3aa: CASRASQEWGQPQHF; CDR3nt: TGTGCCAGCAGGGCTTCTCAGGAGTGGGGGCAGCCCCAGCATTTT
j_gene: TRBJ1-2; v_gene: TRBV19; d_gene: NA; abundance: NA; CDR3aa: CASESGWNYGYTF; CDR3nt: TGTGCCAGTGAGTCAGGGTGGAACTATGGCTACACCTTC
j_gene: TRBJ2-3; v_gene: TRBV5-4; d_gene: NA; abundance: NA; CDR3aa: CASSLAPGGADTQYF; CDR3nt: TGTGCCAGCAGCTTGGCCCCAGGGGGGGCAGATACGCAGTATTTT
j_gene: TRBJ2-2; v_gene: TRBV2; d_gene: NA; abundance: NA; CDR3aa: CASSQDPTGELFF; CDR3nt: TGTGCCAGCAGTCAGGATCCGACCGGGGAGCTGTTTTTT
j_gene: TRBJ1-4; v_gene: TRBV2; d_gene: TRBD1; abundance: NA; CDR3aa: CASSVDRGLGEKLFF; CDR3nt: TGTGCCAGCAGTGTGGACAGGGGTTTAGGTGAAAAACTGTTTTTT